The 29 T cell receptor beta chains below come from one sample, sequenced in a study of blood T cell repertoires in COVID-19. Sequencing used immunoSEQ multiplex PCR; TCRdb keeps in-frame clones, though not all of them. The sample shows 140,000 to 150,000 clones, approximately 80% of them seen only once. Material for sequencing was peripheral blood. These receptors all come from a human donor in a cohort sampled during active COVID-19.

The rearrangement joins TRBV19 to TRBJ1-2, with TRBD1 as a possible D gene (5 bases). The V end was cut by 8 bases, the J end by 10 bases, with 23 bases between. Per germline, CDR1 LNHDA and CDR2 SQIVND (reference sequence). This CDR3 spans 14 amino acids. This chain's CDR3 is CASPKGQGVRNYTF. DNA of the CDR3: TGTGCCAGTCCAAAGGGGCAGGGTGTTCGAAACTACACCTTC.

In DNA, the CDR3 is TGTGCCAGCAGGACCGGGGGGAGTGGCTATGGCTACACCTTC. This translates into CASRTGGSGYGYTF. V is TRBV7-3 and J is TRBJ1-2; possible D gene TRBD1, 5 bases. The CDR3 loop spans 14 amino acids. V lost 6 bases and J 4 bases, leaving 15 bases between the germline ends. The germline CDR1 and CDR2 sequences are SGHTA and FQGTGA.

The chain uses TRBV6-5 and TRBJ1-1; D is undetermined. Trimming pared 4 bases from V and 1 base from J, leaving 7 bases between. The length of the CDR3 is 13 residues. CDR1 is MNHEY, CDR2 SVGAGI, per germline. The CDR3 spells CASSSPKNTEAFF. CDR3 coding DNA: TGTGCCAGCAGTTCCCCTAAGAACACTGAAGCTTTCTTT.

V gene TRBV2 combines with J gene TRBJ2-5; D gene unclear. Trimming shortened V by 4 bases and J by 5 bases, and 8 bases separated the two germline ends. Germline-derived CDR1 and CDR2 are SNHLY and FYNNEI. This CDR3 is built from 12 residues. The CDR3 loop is CASSVPGETQYF. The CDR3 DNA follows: TGTGCCAGCAGTGTCCCCGGGGAGACCCAGTACTTC.

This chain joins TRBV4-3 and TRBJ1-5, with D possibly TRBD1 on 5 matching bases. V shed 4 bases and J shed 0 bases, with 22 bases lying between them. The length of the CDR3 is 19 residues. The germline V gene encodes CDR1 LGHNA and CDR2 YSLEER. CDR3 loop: CASSLPNQVGVHSNQPQHF. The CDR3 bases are TGCGCCAGCAGCCTCCCCAACCAAGTAGGGGTCCATAGCAATCAGCCCCAGCATTTT.

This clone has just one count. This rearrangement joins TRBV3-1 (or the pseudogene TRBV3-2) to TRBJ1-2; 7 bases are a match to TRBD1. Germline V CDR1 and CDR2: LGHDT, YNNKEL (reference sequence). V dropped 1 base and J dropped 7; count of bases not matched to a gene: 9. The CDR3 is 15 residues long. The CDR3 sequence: CASSQATGRPGGYTF. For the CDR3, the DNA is TGTGCCAGCAGCCAAGCGACAGGGCGGCCCGGTGGCTACACCTTC.

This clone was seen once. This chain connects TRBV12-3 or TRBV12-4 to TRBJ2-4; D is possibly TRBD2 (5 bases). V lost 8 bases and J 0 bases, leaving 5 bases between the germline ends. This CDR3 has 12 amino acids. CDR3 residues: CASGGAKNIQYF. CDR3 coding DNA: TGTGCCAGCGGAGGAGCCAAAAACATTCAGTACTTC.

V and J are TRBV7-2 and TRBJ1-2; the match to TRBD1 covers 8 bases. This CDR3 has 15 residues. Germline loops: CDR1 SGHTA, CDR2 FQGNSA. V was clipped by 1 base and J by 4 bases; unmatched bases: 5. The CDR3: CASSLGSTGGYGYTF. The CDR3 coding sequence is TGTGCCAGCAGCTTAGGCTCCACAGGGGGCTATGGCTACACCTTC.

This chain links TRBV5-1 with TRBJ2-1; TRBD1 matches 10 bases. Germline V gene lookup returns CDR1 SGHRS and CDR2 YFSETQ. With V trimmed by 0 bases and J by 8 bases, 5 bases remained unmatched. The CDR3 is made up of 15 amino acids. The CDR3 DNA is TGCGCCAGCAGCTTGGTGTGGACAGGGGGAGATGAGCAGTTCTTC. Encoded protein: CASSLVWTGGDEQFF.

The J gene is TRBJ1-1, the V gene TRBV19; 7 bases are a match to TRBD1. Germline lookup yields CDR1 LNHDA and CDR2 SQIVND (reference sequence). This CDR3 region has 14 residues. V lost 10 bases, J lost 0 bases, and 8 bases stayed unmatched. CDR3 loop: CATMNRGLNTEAFF. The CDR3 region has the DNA TGTGCCACCATGAACAGGGGCTTGAACACTGAAGCTTTCTTT. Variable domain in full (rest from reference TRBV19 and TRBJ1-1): DGGITQSPKYLFRKEGQNVTLSCEQNLNHDAMYWYRQDPGQGLRLIYYSQIVNDFQKGDIAEGYSVSREKKESFPLTVTSAQKNPTAFYLCATMNRGLNTEAFFGQGTRLTVV.

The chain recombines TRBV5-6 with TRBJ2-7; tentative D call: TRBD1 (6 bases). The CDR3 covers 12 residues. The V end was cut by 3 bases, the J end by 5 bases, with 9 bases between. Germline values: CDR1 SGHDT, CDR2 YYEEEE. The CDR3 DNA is TGTGCCAGCAGCTACAGGGCCCACGAGCAGTACTTC. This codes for CASSYRAHEQYF.

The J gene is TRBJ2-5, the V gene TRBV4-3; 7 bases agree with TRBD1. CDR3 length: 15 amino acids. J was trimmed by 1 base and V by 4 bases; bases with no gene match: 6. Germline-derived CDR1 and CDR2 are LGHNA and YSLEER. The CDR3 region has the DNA TGCGCCAGCAGCCCACTACGGACAGGCCAAGAGACCCAGTACTTC. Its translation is CASSPLRTGQETQYF.

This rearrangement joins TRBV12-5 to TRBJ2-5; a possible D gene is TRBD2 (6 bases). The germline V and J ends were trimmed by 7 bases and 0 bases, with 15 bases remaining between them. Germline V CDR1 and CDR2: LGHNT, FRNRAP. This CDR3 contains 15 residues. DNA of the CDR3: TGTGCTAGTGCCCTGAGGGCGGGGTACCAAGAGACCCAGTACTTC. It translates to CASALRAGYQETQYF.

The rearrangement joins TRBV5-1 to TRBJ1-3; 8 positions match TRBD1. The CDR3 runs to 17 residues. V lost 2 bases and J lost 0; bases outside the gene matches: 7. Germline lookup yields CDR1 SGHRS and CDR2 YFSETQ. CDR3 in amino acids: CASSLGQGGSSGNTIYF. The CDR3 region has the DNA TGCGCCAGCAGCTTAGGACAGGGAGGAAGCTCTGGAAACACCATATATTTT. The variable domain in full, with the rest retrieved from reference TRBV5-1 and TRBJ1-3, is KAGVTQTPRYLIKTRGQQVTLSCSPISGHRSVSWYQQTPGQGLQFLFEYFSETQRNKGNFPGRFSGRQFSNSRSEMNVSTLELGDSALYLCASSLGQGGSSGNTIYFGEGSWLTVV.

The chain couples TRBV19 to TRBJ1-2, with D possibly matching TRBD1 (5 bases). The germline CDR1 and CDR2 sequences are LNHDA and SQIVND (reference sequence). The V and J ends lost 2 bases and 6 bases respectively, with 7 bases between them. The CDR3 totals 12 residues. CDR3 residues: CASSISTDGYTF. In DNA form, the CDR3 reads TGTGCCAGTAGTATATCGACAGATGGCTACACCTTC.

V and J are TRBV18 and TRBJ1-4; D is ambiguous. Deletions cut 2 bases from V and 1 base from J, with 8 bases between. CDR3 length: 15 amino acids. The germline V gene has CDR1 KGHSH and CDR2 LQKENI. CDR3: CASSPREGTNEKLFF. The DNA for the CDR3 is TGTGCCAGCTCACCAAGAGAGGGAACTAATGAAAAACTGTTTTTT.

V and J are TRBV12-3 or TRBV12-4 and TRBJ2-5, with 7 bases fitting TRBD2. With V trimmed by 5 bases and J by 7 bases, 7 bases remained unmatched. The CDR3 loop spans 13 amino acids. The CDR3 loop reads CASSDAGGGTQYF. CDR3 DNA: TGTGCCAGCAGTGACGCTGGGGGGGGGACCCAGTACTTC.

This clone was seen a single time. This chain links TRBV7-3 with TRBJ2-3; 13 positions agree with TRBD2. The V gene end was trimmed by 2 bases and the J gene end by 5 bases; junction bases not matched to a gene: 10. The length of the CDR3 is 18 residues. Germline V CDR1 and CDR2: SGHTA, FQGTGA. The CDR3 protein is CASSLSAGTSGVVDTQYF. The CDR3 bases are TGTGCCAGCAGCTTATCTGCAGGGACTAGCGGGGTCGTAGATACGCAGTATTTT. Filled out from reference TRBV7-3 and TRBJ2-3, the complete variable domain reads GAGVSQTPSNKVTEKGKYVELRCDPISGHTALYWYRQSLGQGPEFLIYFQGTGAADDSGLPNDRFFAVRPEGSVSTLKIQRTERGDSAVYLCASSLSAGTSGVVDTQYFGPGTRLTVL.

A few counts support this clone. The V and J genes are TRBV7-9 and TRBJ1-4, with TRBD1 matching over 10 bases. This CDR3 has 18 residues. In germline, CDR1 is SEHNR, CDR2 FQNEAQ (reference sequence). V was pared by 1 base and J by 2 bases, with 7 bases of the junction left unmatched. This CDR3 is CASSLVRGQGLTNEKLFF. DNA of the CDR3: TGTGCCAGCAGCTTAGTTCGGGGACAGGGGTTGACTAATGAAAAACTGTTTTTT. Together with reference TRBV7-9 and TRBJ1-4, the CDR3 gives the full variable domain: DTGVSQNPRHKITKRGQNVTFRCDPISEHNRLYWYRQTLGQGPEFLTYFQNEAQLEKSRLLSDRFSAERPKGSFSTLEIQRTEQGDSAMYLCASSLVRGQGLTNEKLFFGSGTQLSVL.

The CDR3 here is CASSPQSGGLTGELFF. CDR3 nucleotides: TGTGCCAGCAGCCCCCAGAGCGGGGGACTCACCGGGGAGCTGTTTTTT. The V gene is TRBV9, the J gene TRBJ2-2, with 8 nucleotides matching TRBD2. V lost 4 bases to trimming and J lost 4 bases; unmatched junction nucleotides: 9. The CDR3 length is 16 residues. The germline V gene encodes CDR1 SGDLS and CDR2 YYNGEE.

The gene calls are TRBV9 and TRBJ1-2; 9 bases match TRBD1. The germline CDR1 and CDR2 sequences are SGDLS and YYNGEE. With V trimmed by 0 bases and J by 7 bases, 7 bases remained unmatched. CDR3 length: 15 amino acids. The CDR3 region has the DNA TGTGCCAGCAGCGTAGGTGGGGACAGGGAGGGTGGCTACACCTTC. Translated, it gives CASSVGGDREGGYTF.

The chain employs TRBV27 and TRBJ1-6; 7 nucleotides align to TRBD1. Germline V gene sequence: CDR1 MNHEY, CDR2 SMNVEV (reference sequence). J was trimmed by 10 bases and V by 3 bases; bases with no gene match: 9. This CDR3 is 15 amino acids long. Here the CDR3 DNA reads TGTGCCAGCAGTTTTGACGGACAGGTTCGATCACCCCTCCACTTT. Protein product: CASSFDGQVRSPLHF.

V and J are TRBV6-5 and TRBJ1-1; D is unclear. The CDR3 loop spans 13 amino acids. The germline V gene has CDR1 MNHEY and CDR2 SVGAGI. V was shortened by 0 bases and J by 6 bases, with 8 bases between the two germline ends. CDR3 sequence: CASSYSTRAEAFF. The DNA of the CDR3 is TGTGCCAGCAGTTACTCGACGCGGGCTGAAGCTTTCTTT.

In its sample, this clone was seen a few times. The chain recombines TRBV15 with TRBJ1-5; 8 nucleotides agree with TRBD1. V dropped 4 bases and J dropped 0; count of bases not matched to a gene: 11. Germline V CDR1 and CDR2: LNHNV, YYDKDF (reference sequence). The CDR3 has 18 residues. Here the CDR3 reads CATSNPSWTGYSNQPQHF. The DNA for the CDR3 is TGTGCCACCAGCAACCCTAGCTGGACAGGGTATAGCAATCAGCCCCAGCATTTT. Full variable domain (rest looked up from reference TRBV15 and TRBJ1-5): DAMVIQNPRYQVTQFGKPVTLSCSQTLNHNVMYWYQQKSSQAPKLLFHYYDKDFNNEADTPDNFQSRRPNTSFCFLDIRSPGLGDTAMYLCATSNPSWTGYSNQPQHFGDGTRLSIL.

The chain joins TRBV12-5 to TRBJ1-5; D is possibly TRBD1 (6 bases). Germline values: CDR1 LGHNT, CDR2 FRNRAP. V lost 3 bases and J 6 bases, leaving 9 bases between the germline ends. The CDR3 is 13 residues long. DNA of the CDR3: TGTGCTAGTGGTTTTGGGGGCAGTCAGCCCCAGCATTTT. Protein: CASGFGGSQPQHF.

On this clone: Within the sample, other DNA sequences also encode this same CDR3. The CDR3 here is CASSFRETQYF. As DNA, the CDR3 is TGTGCCAGCAGTTTCAGGGAGACCCAGTACTTC. The rearrangement joins TRBV12-3 or TRBV12-4 to TRBJ2-5; D is unclear. This CDR3 comprises 11 residues. V lost 3 bases and J lost 5, with 4 bases in between.

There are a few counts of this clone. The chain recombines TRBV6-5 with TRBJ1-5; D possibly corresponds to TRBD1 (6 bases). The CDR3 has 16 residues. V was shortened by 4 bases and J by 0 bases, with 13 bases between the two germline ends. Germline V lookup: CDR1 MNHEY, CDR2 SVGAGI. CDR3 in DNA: TGTGCCAGCAGTTCCCGGACAGTATATAGCAATCAGCCCCAGCATTTT. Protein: CASSSRTVYSNQPQHF.

DNA for the CDR3: TGTGCCAGCAGCCTGACGGGAGGAAACACTGAAGCTTTCTTT. It codes for CASSLTGGNTEAFF. This chain joins TRBV4-2 and TRBJ1-1; D is ambiguous. The CDR3 loop spans 14 amino acids. Germline-derived CDR1 and CDR2 are LGHNA and YNFKEQ. V was shortened by 4 bases and J by 2 bases, with 11 bases between the two germline ends.

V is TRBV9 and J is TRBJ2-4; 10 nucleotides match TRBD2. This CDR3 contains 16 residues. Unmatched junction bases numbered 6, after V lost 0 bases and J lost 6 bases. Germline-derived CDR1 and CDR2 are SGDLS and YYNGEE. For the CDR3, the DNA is TGTGCCAGCAGCGTAGCAACCGGGACTAGCGCAAACATTCAGTACTTC. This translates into CASSVATGTSANIQYF.